The 21 T cell receptor beta chains presented below share a single source sample, sequenced in a study of CD8 T cells in Susac syndrome. RNA totalling about 0.5 to 1 ug underwent reverse transcription with random hexamers. From the immunoSEQ multiplex PCR reads, TCRdb called clonotypes with MiXCR, one entry per CDR3 protein. In the table there are approximately 150,000 distinct CDR3 sequences, roughly 95% of which are singletons. Sample: CD4+ T cells from PBMCs. These receptors were obtained from a human donor with multiple sclerosis.

The chain uses TRBV6-1 and TRBJ2-1; 8 bases agree with TRBD1. With 6 bases clipped from V and 5 bases from J, the junction kept 15 bases outside the gene matches. The CDR3 totals 17 residues. Germline loops: CDR1 MNHNS, CDR2 SASEGT. The CDR3 region has the DNA TGTGCCAGCAGGAAGACCCCCTCAGGACAGGGCAACAATGAGCAGTTCTTC. Encoded protein: CASRKTPSGQGNNEQFF.

The chain recombines TRBV19 with TRBJ2-2, with D unclear. The CDR3 consists of 14 residues. Between the trimmed V and J ends, which lost 1 base and 7 bases, there was a span of 10 bases. Germline CDR1 is LNHDA and CDR2 is SQIVND (reference sequence). CDR3 in DNA: TGTGCCAGTAGTATAGGTCGAAAACGCGGGGAGCTGTTTTTT. Protein product: CASSIGRKRGELFF.

The genes are TRBV29-1 and TRBJ1-2; D is unclear. The length of the CDR3 is 12 residues. CDR1 SQVTM and CDR2 ANQGSEA come from the germline V gene. V was cut by 6 bases and J by 1 base, with 9 bases left in between. Here the CDR3 reads CSVAAGNYGYTF. DNA for the CDR3: TGCAGCGTGGCCGCGGGTAACTATGGCTACACCTTC. The full variable domain, in which reference TRBV29-1 and TRBJ1-2 provide the parts outside the CDR3, is SAVISQKPSRDICQRGTSLTIQCQVDSQVTMMFWYRQQPGQSLTLIATANQGSEATYESGFVIDKFPISRPNLTFSTLTVSNMSPEDSSIYLCSVAAGNYGYTFGSGTRLTVV.

V usage is TRBV5-1 and J usage is TRBJ1-4; TRBD1 agrees at 7 bases. The CDR3 extends over 14 amino acids. CDR1 is SGHRS and CDR2 is YFSETQ in the germline V gene. The junction had 8 bases not matched to a gene; V was cut back by 4 bases and J by 8 bases. DNA of the CDR3: TGCGCCAGCAGCGACCAGGGGGTTGGGGAAAAACTGTTTTTT. Encoded protein: CASSDQGVGEKLFF.

The rearrangement links TRBV30 to TRBJ1-1; D call uncertain. V was cut by 3 bases and J by 1 base, with 9 bases left in between. CDR3 length: 13 amino acids. Germline lookup yields CDR1 GTSNPN and CDR2 SVGIG (reference sequence). Here the CDR3 reads CAWRGFGNTEAFF. CDR3 bases: TGTGCCTGGAGGGGATTTGGGAACACTGAAGCTTTCTTT. The full variable domain, with the rest looked up from reference TRBV30 and TRBJ1-1, is SQTIHQWPATLVQPVGSPLSLECTVEGTSNPNLYWYRQAAGRGLQLLFYSVGIGQISSEVPQNLSASRPQDRQFILSSKKLLLSDSGFYLCAWRGFGNTEAFFGQGTRLTVV.

The chain's CDR3 is CASSHSGSRLRLRELFF. The CDR3 DNA follows: TGTGCCAGTAGTCACAGCGGGAGCCGCCTCCGGCTCAGGGAGCTGTTTTTT. The chain combines TRBV19 with TRBJ2-2; 8 positions agree with TRBD2. CDR1 LNHDA and CDR2 SQIVND come from the germline V gene (reference sequence). Trimming took 5 bases from V and 9 from J; bases not matched to a gene: 17. The CDR3 loop spans 17 amino acids.

The chain combines TRBV20-1 with TRBJ2-3; D is undetermined. V was cut by 4 bases and J by 6 bases, with 8 bases left in between. The CDR3 totals 11 residues. The germline CDR1 and CDR2 sequences are DFQATT and SNEGSKA (reference sequence). This CDR3 reads CSAKVGDTQYF. CDR3 bases: TGCAGTGCTAAAGTAGGGGATACGCAGTATTTT.

The CDR3 reads CASSERHNTEAFF. As DNA, the CDR3 is TGTGCCAGCAGTGAAAGACACAACACTGAAGCTTTCTTT. The genes are TRBV25-1 and TRBJ1-1; D gene ambiguous. The CDR3 loop spans 13 amino acids. Trimming shortened V by 2 bases and J by 2 bases, and 6 bases separated the two germline ends. The germline gives CDR1 MGHDK, CDR2 SYGVNS.

The chain combines TRBV5-4 with TRBJ1-2, with D perhaps TRBD1 (5 bases). Trimming pared 2 bases from V and 8 bases from J, leaving 13 bases between. The CDR3 is 13 amino acids. CDR1 and CDR2 from the germline V gene are SGHNT and YYREEE (reference sequence). This chain's CDR3 is CASSLGVSVGYTF. The CDR3, as DNA: TGTGCCAGCAGCTTAGGGGTCTCCGTCGGCTACACCTTC.

The chain recombines TRBV11-2 with TRBJ1-2; D call uncertain. The CDR3 sequence is 13 residues long. The V and J ends lost 1 base and 7 bases respectively, with 10 bases between them. Germline CDR1 SGHAT, CDR2 FQNNGV. CDR3 protein: CASSLGGYRGYTF. Written as DNA, the CDR3 is TGTGCCAGCAGCTTAGGAGGGTACCGTGGCTACACCTTC.

The gene calls are TRBV4-1 and TRBJ1-2; the match to TRBD1 covers 10 bases. The CDR3 runs 14 residues. The V gene end was trimmed by 5 bases and the J gene end by 5 bases; junction bases not matched to a gene: 5. Germline V gene data show CDR1 as MGHRA and CDR2 as YSYEKL. The CDR3 nucleotides read TGCGCCAGCAGCGGGGACAGGGGAGGATATGGCTACACCTTC. Translation: CASSGDRGGYGYTF.

V and J are TRBV4-1 and TRBJ2-4; D possibly corresponds to TRBD2 (5 bases). The V and J ends lost 4 bases and 0 bases respectively, with 19 bases between them. From germline, CDR1 is MGHRA and CDR2 YSYEKL. The CDR3 sequence is 18 residues long. CDR3 sequence: CASSPDRGSGLAKNIQYF. CDR3 DNA sequence: TGCGCCAGCAGCCCTGACCGAGGGAGTGGGCTAGCCAAAAACATTCAGTACTTC.

The V gene is TRBV5-4, the J gene TRBJ2-5, with TRBD2 as a possible D gene (5 bases). Trimming pared 4 bases from V and 2 bases from J, leaving 12 bases between. Germline V lookup: CDR1 SGHNT, CDR2 YYREEE (reference sequence). This CDR3 has 14 amino acids. CDR3 DNA: TGTGCCAGCAGCACAGTACGGGGACAAGAGACCCAGTACTTC. Its translation: CASSTVRGQETQYF. Full variable domain (missing parts from reference TRBV5-4 and TRBJ2-5): ETGVTQSPTHLIKTRGQQVTLRCSSQSGHNTVSWYQQALGQGPQFIFQYYREEENGRGNFPPRFSGLQFPNYSSELNVNALELDDSALYLCASSTVRGQETQYFGPGTRLLVL.

V and J are TRBV20-1 and TRBJ2-7, with D tentatively TRBD2 (6 bases). Germline V gene sequence: CDR1 DFQATT, CDR2 SNEGSKA (reference sequence). This CDR3 region has 13 residues. The ends were cut back, 7 bases at V and 0 bases at J, with 13 bases in the middle. The CDR3 here is CSGTLGSSYEQYF. Written as DNA, the CDR3 is TGCAGTGGTACCCTCGGGAGCTCCTACGAGCAGTACTTC.

The chain is built from TRBV6-2 or TRBV6-3 and TRBJ2-7; perhaps TRBD1 as D (6 bases). Germline-derived CDR1 and CDR2 are MNHEY and SVGEGT. The V end lost 5 bases, the J end lost 2 bases, and 10 bases lay between the germline ends. CDR3 size: 13 residues. This chain's CDR3 is CASSQGNPYEQYF. CDR3 coding DNA: TGTGCCAGCAGTCAGGGGAACCCCTACGAGCAGTACTTC.

This CDR3 reads CASSQTPTGVNEKLFF. For the CDR3, the DNA is TGCGCCAGCAGCCAGACTCCGACAGGGGTTAATGAAAAACTGTTTTTT. The chain carries TRBV4-3 and TRBJ1-4; TRBD1 agrees at 8 bases. V lost 3 bases and J lost 4; bases outside the gene matches: 7. Germline CDR1 is LGHNA and CDR2 is YSLEER. CDR3 length: 16 residues.

V is TRBV28 and J is TRBJ2-3; D is unresolved. CDR1 MDHEN and CDR2 SYDVKM come from the germline V gene. The length of the CDR3 is 12 residues. With 10 bases removed from V and 4 bases from J, the gap between germline ends came to 12 bases. The CDR3 sequence is CATPKVADTQYF. Here the CDR3 DNA reads TGTGCCACCCCGAAGGTGGCAGATACGCAGTATTTT.

This clonotype was seen just once. This rearrangement joins TRBV30 to TRBJ2-5; TRBD2 agrees at 13 bases. V shed 2 bases and J 7 bases; nucleotides not matched to a gene: 4. The CDR3 runs to 14 residues. Germline CDR1 is GTSNPN and CDR2 is SVGIG (reference sequence). In DNA form, the CDR3 reads TGTGCCTGGAGTCCACTAGCGGGAGGGGCGACCCAGTACTTC. Protein product: CAWSPLAGGATQYF.

J is TRBJ2-3 and V is TRBV18; D is possibly TRBD1 (5 bases). CDR1 KGHSH and CDR2 LQKENI come from the germline V gene. Between the trimmed V and J ends, which lost 0 bases and 8 bases, there was a span of 12 bases. The CDR3 extends over 14 amino acids. The CDR3 reads CASSPPSNQGTQYF. The CDR3 DNA reads TGTGCCAGCTCACCACCGAGCAACCAGGGTACGCAGTATTTT.

The chain has TRBV28 and TRBJ2-5, with 7 bases that match TRBD1. Unmatched junction bases numbered 11, after V lost 6 bases and J lost 4 bases. In germline, CDR1 is MDHEN, CDR2 SYDVKM. This CDR3 has 15 amino acids. In DNA form, the CDR3 reads TGTGCCAGCAGCCGACCCCTGGCAGGGGGAGAGACCCAGTACTTC. Translating gives CASSRPLAGGETQYF.

CDR3 loop: CAWSGAGTDTQYF. The CDR3 DNA is TGTGCCTGGAGTGGGGCGGGAACAGATACGCAGTATTTT. This chain joins TRBV30 and TRBJ2-3, with D perhaps TRBD2 (6 bases). V was trimmed by 1 base and J by 3 bases, leaving 8 bases between them. The CDR3 is 13 residues long. CDR1 is GTSNPN and CDR2 is SVGIG in the germline V gene (reference sequence).